The 24 T cell receptor beta chains given below trace back to one sample, sequenced in a study of blood T cell repertoires in COVID-19 (dated by TCRdb to 2019 to 2021). Libraries came from the immunoSEQ multiplex PCR assay. The clones in this table, taken by TCRdb from immuneACCESS, are in-frame only. Not every clone is retained; where verified, under half of the shortfall comes from an unresolved V gene, and the cause of the rest is unknown. The sample data list some 320,000 clones, and about 87% of these were observed just once. The biggest ten clones account for about 5.2% of the sample. The sequenced sample consisted of PBMCs or T cells enriched from blood (not recorded which). Every receptor here comes from a woman in her twenties or thirties who had recovered from COVID-19.

For this clone: This CDR3 is also generated by other DNA sequences in the sample. This chain connects TRBV2 to TRBJ1-1; D is possibly TRBD1 (5 bases). V was trimmed by 6 bases and J by 0 bases, leaving 8 bases between them. This CDR3 comprises 13 residues. The germline V gene encodes CDR1 SNHLY and CDR2 FYNNEI. The CDR3 sequence is CASRRDLNTEAFF. Written as DNA, the CDR3 is TGTGCCAGCAGGAGGGACTTGAACACTGAAGCTTTCTTT.

This chain connects TRBV5-1 to TRBJ2-7, with 8 bases fitting TRBD1. Germline-derived CDR1 and CDR2 are SGHRS and YFSETQ. The CDR3 length is 14 residues. J gave up 1 base and V 0 bases, and 0 bases lay outside the gene matches. The CDR3, as DNA: TGCGCCAGCAGCTTGGGGGACAGGTCCTACGAGCAGTACTTC. It codes for CASSLGDRSYEQYF.

In its sample, this clone was seen a few times. J is TRBJ1-5 and V is TRBV7-9; 11 bases match TRBD1. Germline loops: CDR1 SEHNR, CDR2 FQNEAQ (reference sequence). This CDR3 region has 14 residues. V lost 4 bases to trimming and J lost 9 bases; unmatched junction nucleotides: 5. Here the CDR3 DNA reads TGTGCCAGCAGCTCGGGACAGGGGGTCCCGCCCCAGCATTTT. As protein: CASSSGQGVPPQHF.

This CDR3 is CASSFRQGAGELFF. CDR3 sequence (DNA): TGCGCCAGCAGCTTCCGACAGGGGGCAGGGGAGCTGTTTTTT. This chain connects TRBV5-1 to TRBJ2-2; TRBD1 matches 10 bases. The CDR3 totals 14 residues. Germline lookup yields CDR1 SGHRS and CDR2 YFSETQ. V gave up 2 bases and J gave up 8 bases; unmatched junction bases: 3.

This clone was detected only once. The chain carries TRBV2 and TRBJ1-3; 8 bases align to TRBD1. CDR1 and CDR2 (germline): SNHLY, FYNNEI. The trim removed 7 bases at V and 0 bases at J, leaving 11 bases unmatched. This CDR3 contains 17 residues. CDR3 nucleotides: TGTGCCAGCACTAACCAAGGGACAGGCTTCTCTGGAAACACCATATATTTT. Residues: CASTNQGTGFSGNTIYF. Full variable domain (remainder filled in from reference TRBV2 and TRBJ1-3): EPEVTQTPSHQVTQMGQEVILRCVPISNHLYFYWYRQILGQKVEFLVSFYNNEISEKSEIFDDQFSVERPDGSNFTLKIRSTKLEDSAMYFCASTNQGTGFSGNTIYFGEGSWLTVV.

This clone was counted at least ten times. The J gene is TRBJ2-1, the V gene TRBV3-1 (or the pseudogene TRBV3-2); 7 nucleotides agree with TRBD1. V shed 5 bases, J shed 5 bases, and the junction held 15 bases outside the gene matches. The germline V gene encodes CDR1 LGHDT and CDR2 YNNKEL (reference sequence). The CDR3 has 17 amino acids. CDR3 DNA: TGTGCCAGCAGCAGACAGGGAATGGGCGCGGAGGACAATGAGCAGTTCTTC. Its protein is CASSRQGMGAEDNEQFF.

This sequence joins TRBV9 and TRBJ1-2, with TRBD1 matching 8 bases. CDR1 is SGDLS, CDR2 YYNGEE, per germline. J gave up 8 bases and V 2 bases, and 8 bases lay outside the gene matches. The CDR3 length is 14 residues. Here the CDR3 DNA reads TGTGCCAGCAGCGTTTTAGCAGGGGGCCGGGGCTACACCTTC. Residues: CASSVLAGGRGYTF.

V gene TRBV15 combines with J gene TRBJ2-7, with 7 positions matching TRBD1. CDR1 is LNHNV, CDR2 YYDKDF, per germline (reference sequence). The V gene end was trimmed by 4 bases and the J gene end by 3 bases; junction bases not matched to a gene: 3. CDR3 length: 13 residues. CDR3 loop: CATSTRQGYEQYF. The DNA for the CDR3 is TGTGCCACCAGCACCAGACAGGGCTACGAGCAGTACTTC.

The chain uses TRBV10-3 and TRBJ2-7; maybe TRBD1 (6 bases). Germline CDR1 reads ENHRY; CDR2 reads SYGVKD. The CDR3 runs to 19 residues. Trimming removed 5 bases at V and 5 bases at J, with 31 bases between. This CDR3 is CAISPITTTGKQGSHEQYF. Here the CDR3 DNA reads TGTGCCATCAGTCCTATTACCACAACAGGGAAACAAGGGTCCCACGAGCAGTACTTC.

This clone appeared a few times. The rearrangement uses TRBV18 and TRBJ2-2, with TRBD2 as a possible D gene (5 bases). V was pared by 4 bases and J by 1 base, with 7 bases between. CDR3 length: 14 amino acids. Germline V gene sequence: CDR1 KGHSH, CDR2 LQKENI. CDR3: CASSQAVNTGELFF. CDR3 coding DNA: TGTGCCAGCTCACAAGCGGTGAACACCGGGGAGCTGTTTTTT.

The gene calls are TRBV11-2 and TRBJ1-1; TRBD1 is a possible D gene (5 bases). The CDR3 sequence is 15 residues long. The V end lost 0 bases, the J end lost 8 bases, and 16 bases lay between the germline ends. Germline assignment: CDR1 SGHAT and CDR2 FQNNGV. The CDR3 DNA follows: TGTGCCAGCAGCTTAGATCTGGCCGTTGGGGCAGAAGCTTTCTTT. This translates into CASSLDLAVGAEAFF.

This chain joins TRBV4-2 and TRBJ1-4; tentatively, D is TRBD1 (5 bases). CDR1 LGHNA and CDR2 YNFKEQ come from the germline V gene. The ends were cut back, 0 bases at V and 4 bases at J, with 9 bases in the middle. This CDR3 comprises 15 residues. DNA of the CDR3: TGTGCCAGCAGCCAAGATGTACAGGATAATGAAAAACTGTTTTTT. Residues: CASSQDVQDNEKLFF.

The chain couples TRBV5-1 to TRBJ2-2, with a possible D match to TRBD1 (5 bases). Trimming removed 0 bases at V and 4 bases at J, with 10 bases between. CDR3 length: 15 amino acids. Germline-derived CDR1 and CDR2 are SGHRS and YFSETQ. As DNA, the CDR3 is TGCGCCAGCAGCTTGGACAGGTCGGCCACCGGGGAGCTGTTTTTT. Translation gives CASSLDRSATGELFF.

Only one count was recorded for this clone. The chain has TRBV7-2 and TRBJ2-1; D is possibly TRBD2 (5 bases). Trimming removed 10 bases at V and 3 bases at J, with 13 bases between. The germline CDR1 and CDR2 sequences are SGHTA and FQGNSA. This CDR3 spans 13 amino acids. CDR3 sequence (DNA): TGTGCCACAGGAGGAGTATTCTACAATGAGCAGTTCTTC. Translating gives CATGGVFYNEQFF.

V usage is TRBV5-1 and J usage is TRBJ2-2, with TRBD2 matching over 12 bases. With 3 bases clipped from V and 1 base from J, the junction kept 7 bases outside the gene matches. The length of the CDR3 is 18 residues. In germline, CDR1 is SGHRS, CDR2 YFSETQ. The CDR3 is CASSSGLAGNLNTGELFF. The CDR3 region has the DNA TGCGCCAGCAGCTCCGGACTAGCGGGGAACCTGAACACCGGGGAGCTGTTTTTT.

This clone appeared once. This chain uses TRBV30 with TRBJ2-3; 7 nucleotides agree with TRBD2. Germline V gives CDR1 GTSNPN, CDR2 SVGIG (reference sequence). V was pared by 0 bases and J by 1 base, with 7 bases of the junction left unmatched. The CDR3 consists of 16 residues. The CDR3 bases are TGTGCCTGGAGTGTGCGTAGCGGGCATCGCACAGATACGCAGTATTTT. Its translation: CAWSVRSGHRTDTQYF.

This sequence joins TRBV7-3 and TRBJ2-3, with 12 bases lining up with TRBD2. The V gene's germline CDR1 is SGHTA and CDR2 FQGTGA. The CDR3 is 18 residues long. J was trimmed by 3 bases and V by 6 bases; bases with no gene match: 13. The DNA of the CDR3 is TGTGCCAGCAGTTCTCCTAGCGGGGGGGCCTCCGGGACAGATACGCAGTATTTT. Encoded protein: CASSSPSGGASGTDTQYF.

This sequence joins TRBV5-4 and TRBJ1-2, with a possible D match to TRBD1 (5 bases). With 3 bases removed from V and 5 bases from J, the gap between germline ends came to 11 bases. Per germline, CDR1 SGHNT and CDR2 YYREEE (reference sequence). The CDR3 has 13 amino acids. The CDR3 protein is CASSSGAGYGYTF. Here the CDR3 DNA reads TGTGCCAGCAGCTCCGGCGCAGGGTATGGCTACACCTTC. Using reference TRBV5-4 and TRBJ1-2 for the parts outside the CDR3, the full variable domain is ETGVTQSPTHLIKTRGQQVTLRCSSQSGHNTVSWYQQALGQGPQFIFQYYREEENGRGNFPPRFSGLQFPNYSSELNVNALELDDSALYLCASSSGAGYGYTFGSGTRLTVV.

V gene TRBV4-3 combines with J gene TRBJ1-6; 7 bases line up with TRBD1. This CDR3 region has 16 residues. Germline lookup yields CDR1 LGHNA and CDR2 YSLEER. After removal of 2 bases from V and 5 bases from J, the junction contained 6 bases not matched to a gene. CDR3 bases: TGCGCCAGCAGCCAATTTACAGGGGCAAATAATTCACCCCTCCACTTT. It codes for CASSQFTGANNSPLHF.

The rearrangement joins TRBV5-1 to TRBJ1-2; 9 bases are shared with TRBD1. The V segment lost 4 bases and the J segment 6 bases; nucleotides outside the gene matches: 4. The CDR3 is 13 amino acids. The germline CDR1 and CDR2 sequences are SGHRS and YFSETQ. For the CDR3, the DNA is TGCGCCAGCAGCCTCGGGACAGGGCATGGCTACACCTTC. It codes for CASSLGTGHGYTF.

V gene TRBV5-8 combines with J gene TRBJ2-7; 8 nucleotides line up with TRBD1. Germline values: CDR1 SGHTS, CDR2 YDEGEE. The length of the CDR3 is 14 residues. V shed 2 bases, J shed 6 bases, and the junction held 7 bases outside the gene matches. The CDR3 region has the DNA TGTGCCAGCAGCTTCGGACAGGGACTCTTCGAGCAGTACTTC. Translating gives CASSFGQGLFEQYF.

The chain combines TRBV11-2 with TRBJ2-1, with 9 bases identical to TRBD2. This CDR3 has 15 amino acids. The trim removed 5 bases at V and 4 bases at J, leaving 6 bases unmatched. The V gene's germline CDR1 is SGHAT and CDR2 FQNNGV. CDR3 nucleotide sequence: TGTGCCAGCAGCCCCAGCGGGGGGCATTACAATGAGCAGTTCTTC. As protein: CASSPSGGHYNEQFF.

The chain couples TRBV5-1 to TRBJ1-1, with 9 bases that match TRBD1. Per the germline V gene, CDR1 is SGHRS and CDR2 is YFSETQ. This CDR3 region has 14 residues. The junction had 5 bases not matched to a gene; V was cut back by 3 bases and J by 5 bases. CDR3: CASSSGQGWTEAFF. As DNA, the CDR3 is TGCGCCAGCAGCTCGGGACAGGGTTGGACTGAAGCTTTCTTT.

This chain uses TRBV19 with TRBJ1-1; D remains unclear. Germline CDR1 and CDR2: LNHDA and SQIVND (reference sequence). V dropped 3 bases and J dropped 2 bases, with 7 bases sitting between them. This CDR3 is built from 13 residues. CDR3 loop: CASSMRINTEAFF. DNA of the CDR3: TGTGCCAGTAGTATGAGGATCAACACTGAAGCTTTCTTT.